Listed here are 23 T cell receptor beta chains from one sample, sequenced in a study of T cell responses to AZD1222 COVID-19 vaccine. Using immunoSEQ multiplex PCR, the repertoire was profiled, and TCRdb retains in-frame clones only, with some absent. This sample carries roughly 110,000 clones, around 90% of them seen once, and the ten largest clones take about 5.4%. The sample here was peripheral blood, taken on day 0 of AZD1222 vaccination. The receptors originated from an adult in good health.

The rearrangement joins TRBV4-3 to TRBJ2-1, with TRBD2 matching 10 bases. Germline assignment: CDR1 LGHNA and CDR2 YSLEER. V gave up 5 bases and J gave up 3 bases; unmatched junction bases: 10. The CDR3 has 17 residues. CDR3 sequence (DNA): TGCGCCAGCAGCATAGGTTTAGCGGGAGGAGGCTACAATGAGCAGTTCTTC. This encodes CASSIGLAGGGYNEQFF.

CDR3 DNA: TGCGCCAGCAGTTTCGACAGGGGGACTTCTGGAAACACCATATATTTT. Protein: CASSFDRGTSGNTIYF. V usage is TRBV4-1 and J usage is TRBJ1-3; 9 positions agree with TRBD1. The V and J ends lost 6 bases and 1 base, in that order; junction bases with no gene match: 7. The CDR3 is 16 amino acids. The germline CDR1 and CDR2 sequences are MGHRA and YSYEKL.

The chain uses TRBV24-1 and TRBJ2-2, with D possibly matching TRBD2 (6 bases). The CDR3 covers 14 residues. V was pared by 7 bases and J by 2 bases, with 10 bases between. CDR1 and CDR2 (germline): KGHDR, SFDVKD. Here the CDR3 DNA reads TGTGCCACCAGGTCCGGGACTAACACCGGGGAGCTGTTTTTT. As protein: CATRSGTNTGELFF.

Written as DNA, the CDR3 is TGTGCCTGGAGCCTGACAGGCACTGAAGCTTTCTTT. It is translated as CAWSLTGTEAFF. The chain couples TRBV30 to TRBJ1-1; tentatively, D is TRBD1 (6 bases). The CDR3 length is 12 residues. With 3 bases removed from V and 4 bases from J, the gap between germline ends came to 9 bases. CDR1 is GTSNPN, CDR2 SVGIG, per germline (reference sequence).

The genes are TRBV5-1 and TRBJ1-1, with unresolved D. Germline values: CDR1 SGHRS, CDR2 YFSETQ. The CDR3 loop spans 13 amino acids. Trimming took off 1 base at V and 2 bases at J, with 6 bases between the two ends. CDR3 residues: CASSLNTNTEAFF. The CDR3 region has the DNA TGCGCCAGCAGCTTGAACACCAACACTGAAGCTTTCTTT.

The rearrangement joins TRBV6-5 to TRBJ2-5; D may match TRBD1 or TRBD2 (6 bases each). Trimming left V 6 bases short and J 2 bases short, with 13 bases between. In germline, CDR1 is MNHEY, CDR2 SVGAGI. The CDR3 sequence is 14 residues long. The CDR3 coding sequence is TGTGCCAGCAGGAGGGGGGTGGGGCAAGAGACCCAGTACTTC. Translating it yields CASRRGVGQETQYF.

The chain employs TRBV24-1 and TRBJ2-2; D remains ambiguous. Trimming cost V 5 bases and J 4 bases, with 7 bases left between them. Germline assignment: CDR1 KGHDR and CDR2 SFDVKD. The CDR3 consists of 13 residues. CDR3 nucleotides: TGTGCCACCAGTGTCAGAGGCACCGGGGAGCTGTTTTTT. It translates to CATSVRGTGELFF.

The CDR3: CASSYSRGLPGNTIYF. For the CDR3, the DNA is TGTGCCAGCAGTTACTCGCGGGGTCTTCCTGGAAACACCATATATTTT. This chain joins TRBV6-5 and TRBJ1-3; D unclear. The ends were cut back, 0 bases at V and 2 bases at J, with 11 bases in the middle. Germline V gene data show CDR1 as MNHEY and CDR2 as SVGAGI. There are 16 residues in the CDR3.

The chain is built from TRBV25-1 and TRBJ1-6, with TRBD1 matching over 8 bases. Germline trimming cut 8 bases from V and 7 bases from J; bases unmatched to any gene: 7. The germline V gene has CDR1 MGHDK and CDR2 SYGVNS. CDR3 size: 14 residues. CDR3 residues: CASLAGTGNSPLHF. Here the CDR3 DNA reads TGTGCCAGCCTGGCCGGGACAGGCAATTCACCCCTCCACTTT.

The chain uses TRBV11-2 and TRBJ2-1, with D perhaps TRBD2 (5 bases). The germline CDR1 and CDR2 sequences are SGHAT and FQNNGV. Deletions cut 5 bases from V and 7 bases from J, with 9 bases between. The length of the CDR3 is 12 residues. The CDR3 sequence is CASSPSINEQFF. The CDR3 DNA sequence: TGTGCCAGCAGCCCTAGCATAAATGAGCAGTTCTTC.

This rearrangement joins TRBV18 to TRBJ1-5, with 7 bases identical to TRBD1. Germline loops: CDR1 KGHSH, CDR2 LQKENI. CDR3 length: 13 amino acids. With 6 bases clipped from V and 7 bases from J, the junction kept 6 bases outside the gene matches. The CDR3 reads CASSPDRSQPQHF. As DNA, the CDR3 is TGTGCCAGCTCGCCGGACAGGTCGCAGCCCCAGCATTTT.

The chain links TRBV4-1 to TRBJ2-3; 7 bases align to TRBD1. Per the germline V gene, CDR1 is MGHRA and CDR2 is YSYEKL. The CDR3 loop spans 16 amino acids. V dropped 6 bases and J dropped 2; count of bases not matched to a gene: 11. The CDR3 sequence is CASSQGEITLTDTQYF. CDR3 sequence (DNA): TGCGCCAGCAGTCAGGGGGAAATCACCCTCACAGATACGCAGTATTTT.

This chain uses TRBV28 with TRBJ1-5; TRBD1 aligns across 7 bases. This CDR3 is 16 amino acids long. The V segment lost 5 bases and the J segment 0 bases; nucleotides outside the gene matches: 7. Germline CDR1 is MDHEN and CDR2 is SYDVKM. Here the CDR3 reads CASSPPTGNSNQPQHF. In DNA form, the CDR3 reads TGTGCCAGCAGTCCCCCGACAGGGAATAGCAATCAGCCCCAGCATTTT.

The chain joins TRBV10-1 to TRBJ1-6, with unresolved D. Trimming cost V 4 bases and J 14 bases, with 12 bases left between them. The CDR3 loop spans 12 amino acids. Germline V gene data show CDR1 as WNHNN and CDR2 as SYGVQD (reference sequence). The CDR3 DNA reads as TGCGCCAGCAGTGGGAGGCATCTCTCCCTCCACTTT. It encodes CASSGRHLSLHF.

The V gene is TRBV28, the J gene TRBJ2-2; 13 nucleotides match TRBD2. After removal of 6 bases from V and 6 bases from J, the junction contained 4 bases not matched to a gene. Germline CDR1 and CDR2: MDHEN and SYDVKM. This CDR3 is built from 15 residues. As DNA, the CDR3 is TGTGCCAGCAGATCCGGGACTAGCGGGGCCGGGGAGCTGTTTTTT. Protein: CASRSGTSGAGELFF. The variable domain in full, completed from reference TRBV28 and TRBJ2-2, reads DVKVTQSSRYLVKRTGEKVFLECVQDMDHENMFWYRQDPGLGLRLIYFSYDVKMKEKGDIPEGYSVSREKKERFSLILESASTNQTSMYLCASRSGTSGAGELFFGEGSRLTVL.

The chain recombines TRBV11-2 with TRBJ2-5; TRBD1 matches at 12 bases. The trim removed 1 base at V and 5 bases at J, leaving 8 bases unmatched. CDR1 SGHAT and CDR2 FQNNGV come from the germline V gene. The CDR3 has 17 amino acids. CDR3 region: CASSLVGTGGLRETQYF. CDR3 in DNA: TGTGCCAGCAGCTTAGTTGGGACAGGGGGCCTCAGGGAGACCCAGTACTTC.

The genes are TRBV21-1 and TRBJ2-3; TRBD1 is taken as the D call from the table, unchecked against the DNA. TRBV21-1 is a listed pseudogene. This CDR3 contains 19 residues. CDR3 amino acids: CASSKYVGRGLPNTDTQYF. The DNA of the CDR3 is TGTGCCAGCAGCAAGTATGTAGGCAGGGGGCTCCCAAACACAGATACGCAGTATTTT.

The J gene is TRBJ2-7, the V gene TRBV5-1; either TRBD1 or TRBD2 may supply D (5 bases each). Deletions cut 2 bases from V and 2 bases from J, with 11 bases between. Per germline, CDR1 SGHRS and CDR2 YFSETQ. The CDR3 covers 14 residues. The CDR3, as DNA: TGCGCCAGCAGCTTCACGGGGCGCACCTACGAGCAGTACTTC. It translates to CASSFTGRTYEQYF. The full variable domain, completed using reference TRBV5-1 and TRBJ2-7, is KAGVTQTPRYLIKTRGQQVTLSCSPISGHRSVSWYQQTPGQGLQFLFEYFSETQRNKGNFPGRFSGRQFSNSRSEMNVSTLELGDSALYLCASSFTGRTYEQYFGPGTRLTVT.

CDR3 nucleotide sequence: TGTGCCAGCAGGCCACAGGGGGCGCTCGGCGGCTACACCTTC. Translated: CASRPQGALGGYTF. V and J are TRBV3-1 (or the pseudogene TRBV3-2) and TRBJ1-2; 9 bases line up with TRBD1. V dropped 6 bases and J dropped 8; count of bases not matched to a gene: 10. Germline CDR1 reads LGHDT; CDR2 reads YNNKEL (reference sequence). The CDR3 totals 14 residues.

The chain has TRBV6-6 and TRBJ1-5; tentatively, D is TRBD1 (5 bases). This CDR3 comprises 17 residues. In germline, CDR1 is MNHNY, CDR2 SVGAGI (reference sequence). The ends were cut back, 5 bases at V and 0 bases at J, with 17 bases in the middle. CDR3 sequence (DNA): TGTGCCAGCAGTCCCCCCCAGGACACCTATAGCAATCAGCCCCAGCATTTT. It is translated as CASSPPQDTYSNQPQHF.

The chain joins TRBV28 to TRBJ1-5; no clear D. Looked up from germline, CDR1 is MDHEN and CDR2 is SYDVKM. V shed 5 bases and J shed 0 bases, with 17 bases lying between them. This CDR3 contains 17 residues. CDR3 nucleotide sequence: TGTGCCAGCAGTGTCATAAGGCAGACCTATAGCAATCAGCCCCAGCATTTT. It encodes CASSVIRQTYSNQPQHF.

The chain joins TRBV30 to TRBJ1-1; D call uncertain. CDR1 and CDR2 (germline): GTSNPN, SVGIG (reference sequence). This CDR3 has 13 residues. Trimming cost V 0 bases and J 4 bases, with 9 bases left between them. This CDR3 reads CAWSVLQGTEAFF. CDR3 bases: TGTGCCTGGAGTGTACTCCAAGGCACTGAAGCTTTCTTT.

This sequence joins TRBV5-1 and TRBJ1-1; tentatively, D is TRBD1 (5 bases). The V end was cut by 2 bases, the J end by 0 bases, with 11 bases between. Germline loops: CDR1 SGHRS, CDR2 YFSETQ. The CDR3 totals 15 residues. CDR3 bases: TGCGCCAGCAGCTTTTACCAGGACATGAACACTGAAGCTTTCTTT. Amino acid sequence: CASSFYQDMNTEAFF.